Each of the 20 T cell receptor beta chains below was sequenced from the same sample in a study of T cell changes during pregnancy in multiple sclerosis. The protocol was immunoSEQ multiplex PCR, while the TCRdb copy is restricted to in-frame clones and leaves out a portion. There are 60,000 to 85,000 clones in the sample; roughly 92% occur only once, and 3.7% lies in the top ten. Material: peripheral blood, obtained after pregnancy. These receptor sequences come from a female donor in good health, enrolled as a control in a pregnancy study.

CDR3 loop: CASQRGSMNNEQFF. The DNA for the CDR3 is TGTGCCAGCCAACGCGGGTCAATGAACAATGAGCAGTTCTTC. The chain employs TRBV21-1 and TRBJ2-1; TRBD2 reflects the table's D call only, with no check against the DNA. TRBV21-1 is noted as a pseudogene. The CDR3 runs 14 residues.

The chain is built from TRBV5-1 and TRBJ2-4, with TRBD1 identical over 8 bases. V shed 2 bases, J shed 8 bases, and the junction held 6 bases outside the gene matches. The germline V gene has CDR1 SGHRS and CDR2 YFSETQ. The CDR3 extends over 14 amino acids. The CDR3 nucleotides read TGCGCCAGCAGCTTTTTGGACAGGGCAGACATTCAGTACTTC. The encoded protein is CASSFLDRADIQYF.

V usage is TRBV27 and J usage is TRBJ2-7; 7 nucleotides align to TRBD1. Germline assignment: CDR1 MNHEY and CDR2 SMNVEV (reference sequence). After removal of 5 bases from V and 0 bases from J, the junction contained 4 bases not matched to a gene. CDR3 length equals 14 residues. The CDR3 is CASSKQGFSYEQYF. The CDR3 nucleotides read TGTGCCAGCAGTAAACAGGGGTTCTCCTACGAGCAGTACTTC.

CDR3 amino acids: CASSPTTRNTDTQYF. The CDR3 DNA reads TGTGCCAGCAGCCCCACGACTAGAAACACAGATACGCAGTATTTT. This chain links TRBV7-9 with TRBJ2-3; D possibly corresponds to TRBD2 (6 bases). There are 15 residues in the CDR3. V was clipped by 5 bases and J by 2 bases, with 14 bases between them. Germline V gene lookup returns CDR1 SEHNR and CDR2 FQNEAQ (reference sequence). Together with reference TRBV7-9 and TRBJ2-3, the CDR3 gives the full variable domain: DTGVSQNPRHKITKRGQNVTFRCDPISEHNRLYWYRQTLGQGPEFLTYFQNEAQLEKSRLLSDRFSAERPKGSFSTLEIQRTEQGDSAMYLCASSPTTRNTDTQYFGPGTRLTVL.

The chain's CDR3 is CAVGQTNTEAFF. CDR3 DNA: TGTGCCGTCGGACAGACTAACACTGAAGCTTTCTTT. The chain employs TRBV10-3 and TRBJ1-1, with a tentative D call TRBD1 (6 bases). Germline V gives CDR1 ENHRY, CDR2 SYGVKD. The CDR3 is made up of 12 amino acids. Deletions cut 11 bases from V and 2 bases from J, with 12 bases between.

This chain uses TRBV5-3 with TRBJ1-2; 7 nucleotides agree with TRBD1. TRBV5-3 is an ORF, with its function uncertain. Losses at the gene ends were 3 bases for V and 2 bases for J; bases not matched to a gene: 4. The CDR3 is 14 amino acids. Written as DNA, the CDR3 is TGTGCCAGAAGCTGGACAGGAAGCAACTATGGCTACACCTTC. Translated, it gives CARSWTGSNYGYTF.

This sequence joins TRBV6-5 and TRBJ2-1; a weak D match, TRBD1 (6 bases). The V end was cut by 1 base, the J end by 8 bases, with 9 bases between. This CDR3 spans 13 amino acids. Per the germline V gene, CDR1 is MNHEY and CDR2 is SVGAGI. The CDR3 protein is CASSYYGGDEQFF. The CDR3 DNA follows: TGTGCCAGCAGTTACTATGGGGGCGATGAGCAGTTCTTC.

The chain couples TRBV9 to TRBJ1-6; TRBD1 matches 9 bases. Germline V gene data show CDR1 as SGDLS and CDR2 as YYNGEE. V shed 4 bases, J shed 0 bases, and the junction held 14 bases outside the gene matches. This CDR3 is 20 amino acids long. The CDR3 sequence: CASSKDAGQGVFSYNSPLHF. The DNA for the CDR3 is TGTGCCAGCAGCAAAGACGCGGGACAGGGTGTTTTCTCCTATAATTCACCCCTCCACTTT.

The table lists this clone with a few counts. The chain has TRBV5-6 and TRBJ2-7, with a tentative D call TRBD2 (6 bases). Germline CDR1 reads SGHDT; CDR2 reads YYEEEE. V lost 0 bases to trimming and J lost 7 bases, with 11 bases between them. The CDR3 covers 13 residues. The CDR3 sequence: CASSLGGTGEQYF. The CDR3 nucleotides read TGTGCCAGCAGCTTGGGCGGGACTGGGGAGCAGTACTTC.

The chain employs TRBV4-1 and TRBJ1-2; D is undetermined. The CDR3 covers 14 residues. Germline V lookup: CDR1 MGHRA, CDR2 YSYEKL. The ends were cut back, 1 base at V and 3 bases at J, with 9 bases in the middle. The CDR3 region is CASSQAGIDYGYTF. The CDR3 DNA reads as TGCGCCAGCAGCCAAGCAGGTATTGACTATGGCTACACCTTC.

V and J are TRBV19 and TRBJ1-3, with D hard to call. The CDR3 covers 12 residues. Germline values: CDR1 LNHDA, CDR2 SQIVND (reference sequence). V lost 3 bases and J lost 4, with 4 bases in between. The chain's CDR3 is CASSIAGNTIYF. In nucleotides, the CDR3 is TGTGCCAGTAGTATCGCGGGAAACACCATATATTTT.

The chain carries TRBV19 and TRBJ2-1, with 7 bases fitting TRBD2. J was trimmed by 4 bases and V by 10 bases; bases with no gene match: 7. CDR1 is LNHDA and CDR2 is SQIVND in the germline V gene (reference sequence). The CDR3 loop spans 13 amino acids. The CDR3 sequence is CATWGGTYNEQFF. The CDR3 DNA reads TGTGCCACGTGGGGAGGGACGTACAATGAGCAGTTCTTC.

The chain has TRBV15 and TRBJ2-3; 7 nucleotides line up with TRBD2. The V gene end was trimmed by 2 bases and the J gene end by 5 bases; junction bases not matched to a gene: 13. This CDR3 has 17 residues. Germline V gives CDR1 LNHNV, CDR2 YYDKDF (reference sequence). CDR3 residues: CATSRSEREPAVDTQYF. CDR3 sequence (DNA): TGTGCCACCAGCAGATCCGAGCGGGAACCCGCTGTAGATACGCAGTATTTT.

The rearrangement uses TRBV19 and TRBJ1-2; 12 bases map to TRBD1. J gave up 8 bases and V 2 bases, and 15 bases lay outside the gene matches. The CDR3 is made up of 18 amino acids. CDR1 is LNHDA, CDR2 SQIVND, per germline (reference sequence). The CDR3 loop is CASSIFPGQGAITEGYTF. CDR3 nucleotide sequence: TGTGCCAGTAGTATATTTCCGGGACAGGGGGCGATAACAGAAGGCTACACCTTC.

The V and J genes are TRBV5-1 and TRBJ2-1, with D maybe TRBD1 (5 bases). This CDR3 comprises 18 residues. Trimming removed 4 bases at V and 0 bases at J, with 20 bases between. Germline V gives CDR1 SGHRS, CDR2 YFSETQ. CDR3 sequence reads: CASSVFGQGDSSYNEQFF. The CDR3 bases are TGCGCCAGCAGCGTCTTTGGGCAGGGTGATAGCTCCTACAATGAGCAGTTCTTC.

The chain carries TRBV11-3 and TRBJ1-1; perhaps TRBD1 as D (6 bases). The CDR3 has 13 amino acids. Germline-derived CDR1 and CDR2 are SGHNT and YENEEA. Trimming pared 3 bases from V and 5 bases from J, leaving 10 bases between. As DNA, the CDR3 is TGTGCCAGCAGCTTCGCCAGGGGAACTGAAGCTTTCTTT. It specifies CASSFARGTEAFF.

The V call is TRBV6-4, the J call TRBJ2-2, with 7 nucleotides matching TRBD2. After removal of 4 bases from V and 0 bases from J, the junction contained 2 bases not matched to a gene. CDR1 is MRHNA, CDR2 SNTAGT, per germline. This CDR3 contains 15 residues. CDR3 sequence (DNA): TGTGCCAGCAGTGCAAGCGGGGCGAACACCGGGGAGCTGTTTTTT. It yields the protein CASSASGANTGELFF.

The chain uses TRBV19 and TRBJ2-1; weak D call: TRBD2 (5 bases). This CDR3 is 14 amino acids long. Per the germline V gene, CDR1 is LNHDA and CDR2 is SQIVND (reference sequence). With 2 bases removed from V and 10 bases from J, the gap between germline ends came to 15 bases. Here the CDR3 DNA reads TGTGCCAGTAGTATATTTGCGGAGCCGGGGGAGCAGTTCTTC. Protein sequence: CASSIFAEPGEQFF.

The chain carries TRBV7-2 and TRBJ1-1; possibly TRBD1 for D (5 bases). The germline V gene has CDR1 SGHTA and CDR2 FQGNSA. This CDR3 region has 14 residues. V lost 1 base, J lost 3 bases, and 9 bases lay in between. The CDR3 DNA follows: TGTGCCAGCAGCTTAGTAACCAGGGACACTGAAGCTTTCTTT. Amino acid sequence: CASSLVTRDTEAFF.

V is TRBV7-2 and J is TRBJ1-2; a possible D gene is TRBD1 (6 bases). Per germline, CDR1 SGHTA and CDR2 FQGNSA. The CDR3 totals 13 residues. The germline V and J ends were trimmed by 2 bases and 8 bases, with 12 bases remaining between them. The CDR3 protein is CASSLRGGEGYTF. DNA of the CDR3: TGTGCCAGCAGCTTAAGAGGGGGTGAAGGCTACACCTTC.